This T cell receptor (beta chain) was documented in a study of blood T cell repertoires in COVID-19. Trimming cost V 6 bases and J 0 bases; bases outside gene matches: 5. The germline gives CDR1 KGHSH, CDR2 LQKENI. The CDR3 has 14 residues. TCRdb keeps only in-frame clones here, not all; method: immunoSEQ multiplex PCR. This sample has roughly 420,000 clones, with approximately 87% found just once. Across roughly 25 US areas, participants ranged in age from about 18 to 90 years. Note on this clone: Additional DNA sequences in this sample encode the identical CDR3.

Source material: PBMCs or T cells enriched from blood (not recorded which). The rearrangement joins TRBV18 to TRBJ2-7, with 7 nucleotides matching TRBD2. The TCR comes from a woman aged 25 to 39 with acute COVID-19. The CDR3 loop reads CASSPTSDSYEQYF. For the CDR3, the DNA is TGTGCCAGCTCCCCTACTAGCGACTCCTACGAGCAGTACTTC.